This TCR beta chain appears in the sequencing data of a study of vaccination and CD4 T cells after COVID-19. Overall study results and limits: SARS-CoV-2-reactive clonotype medians increased from roughly 22 to 38, not significantly.

In its sample, this clonotype was seen a few times. Its antigen is currently unknown. The Oncomine TCR Beta short-read assay was applied to DNA of cultured CD4+ T cells. MiXCR, applied by TCRdb to the PCR reads, yields one record per CDR3 protein. The repertoire holds 12,000 or so distinct CDR3 sequences, with over 50% as singletons. The germline V and J ends were trimmed by 3 bases and 5 bases, with 17 bases remaining between them. Germline lookup yields CDR1 MNHNS and CDR2 SASEGT. The CDR3 totals 16 residues. Indicated treatment: approximately nine-day PBMC culture with coronavirus spike peptide pools or control peptides (ViraFEST assay). After expanding antigen-specific T cells with peptide pools, ViraFEST sequenced their TCRs. Negative selection purified CD4+ T cells after approximately nine days of culture.

V is TRBV6-1 and J is TRBJ1-5; possibly TRBD1 for D (5 bases). The receptor was isolated from a human donor who had recovered from COVID-19. Sequenced input: CD4+ T cells from blood, cultured in vitro. In nucleotides, the CDR3 is TGTGCCAGCAGTGACCGGGGTCAGGGACCCCATCAGCCCCAGCATTTT. This encodes CASSDRGQGPHQPQHF.